The 21 T cell receptor beta chains below were found in one sample sequenced in a study of tumor-infiltrating lymphocytes in primary liver carcinoma. A primer matching the constant region was used to make TCR beta cDNA from around 460 ng of total RNA. What produced the TCR beta libraries was three nested multiplex PCR rounds using slightly modified ARM-PCR. Each of the first two PCR rounds ran about 9 cycles with TRBV1-TRBV30 forward and C-beta reverse primers. TCRdb itself ran the multiplex PCR reads through MiXCR, one entry per CDR3 protein. The data show about 200,000 distinct CDR3 sequences, with 65% seen just once and about 7.1% held by the top ten. Researchers drew blood RNA from unsorted whole blood and extracted germline DNA as well. Specimen: peripheral blood. All receptors come from a woman aged 55 to 70 with primary liver carcinoma and hepatitis B virus infection.

On this clonotype itself: Here the CDR3 omits its conserved ending phenylalanine or tryptophan, so a read error is the likely source. The chain uses TRBV7-8 and TRBJ1-2; the D is unclear. Per germline, CDR1 SGHVS and CDR2 FQNEAQ. Trimming left V 2 bases short and J 2 bases short, with 15 bases between. There are 16 residues in the CDR3. The CDR3 bases are TGTGCCAGCAGCTTAAAGAGGGCCTCTCTCAACTATGGCTACACCTAC. This gives the protein CASSLKRASLNYGYTY.

The chain is built from TRBV28 and TRBJ2-4, with TRBD1 identical over 7 bases. This CDR3 comprises 18 residues. Germline loops: CDR1 MDHEN, CDR2 SYDVKM. J lost 0 bases, V lost 6 bases, and 14 bases had no gene match. CDR3 DNA sequence: TGTGCCAGCAGGGGGTTAAGCACAGGGGCACCAGCCAAAAACATTCAGTACTTC. Its translation is CASRGLSTGAPAKNIQYF.

As concerns this clonotype: It is likely a read error, because the conserved phenylalanine at the end of the CDR3 is missing. No DNA is shown, since the ends of the CDR3 on it are uncertain; the CDR3 is the one TCRdb lists. This chain connects TRBV11-2 to TRBJ1-5. The CDR3 adds up to 14 amino acids, both ends counted. Looked up from germline, CDR1 is SGHAT and CDR2 is FQNNGV. The chain's CDR3 is CASGNGHSNQPQNI.

The rearrangement links TRBV18 to TRBJ1-1; TRBD1 agrees at 7 bases. V lost 6 bases and J lost 5; bases outside the gene matches: 12. CDR3 length: 15 residues. From germline, CDR1 is KGHSH and CDR2 LQKENI. Written as DNA, the CDR3 is TGTGCCAGCTCGCGGCCGACAGGGTCGTGGACTGAAGCTTTCTTT. Translation: CASSRPTGSWTEAFF.

A note on this clonotype: A much larger clone lies one base from this, so it may be a read error. The chain is built from TRBV28 and TRBJ2-2; D perhaps matches TRBD2 (5 bases). This CDR3 contains 12 residues. The germline V gene has CDR1 MDHEN and CDR2 SYDVKM. The chain's CDR3 is CASSFNTGELSF. Here the CDR3 DNA reads TGTGCCAGCAGTTTTAACACCGGGGAGCTGTCTTTT.

The J gene is TRBJ1-1, the V gene TRBV23-1; D gene unclear. TRBV23-1 is an ORF for which the function is uncertain. Trimming left V 7 bases short and J 8 bases short, with 17 bases between. The CDR3 has 13 residues. The DNA of the CDR3 is TGCGCCAGCACGCCTCATGCGGATGAGGAAGCTTTCTTT. This sequence encodes CASTPHADEEAFF.

Turning to this clonotype: The junction differs from germline at one of its ends, possibly a read error. This sequence joins TRBV11-2 and TRBJ2-1, with D possibly TRBD2 on 6 matching bases. The CDR3 extends over 17 amino acids. Germline loops: CDR1 SGHAT, CDR2 FQNNGV. The CDR3 is CASSRRVARGPGDEKFF. DNA for the CDR3: TGTGCCAGCAGCAGGAGAGTAGCGAGAGGGCCGGGGGATGAGAAGTTCTTC.

This clonotype turned up a few times. This chain connects TRBV4-1 to TRBJ2-7; no clear D gene. Per the germline V gene, CDR1 is MGHRA and CDR2 is YSYEKL. This CDR3 region has 14 residues. V gave up 5 bases and J gave up 0 bases, with 11 bases separating them. The CDR3 protein is CASSKALNSYEQYF. The CDR3 bases are TGCGCCAGCAGCAAAGCGCTCAACTCCTACGAGCAGTACTTC.

This clonotype came up many times. The CDR3 protein is CASSGALGSRQPQHF. The CDR3 DNA is TGTGCCAGCAGTGGGGCCCTCGGTTCACGCCAGCCCCAGCATTTT. This chain links TRBV12-3 or TRBV12-4 with TRBJ1-5; a weak D match, TRBD1 (5 bases). The V end lost 5 bases, the J end lost 7 bases, and 18 bases lay between the germline ends. This CDR3 is built from 15 residues.

In regard to this clonotype: A junction end diverges from the germline sequence, so it may reflect a read error. This sequence joins TRBV5-6 and TRBJ2-7; D remains unclear. CDR1 SGHDT and CDR2 YYEEEE come from the germline V gene. The CDR3 spans 13 residues. The CDR3 sequence is CASSDGRSYGQYF. The CDR3 DNA follows: TGTGCCAGCAGCGACGGACGGTCATACGGGCAGTACTTC.

The V call is TRBV11-2, the J call TRBJ1-6; D gene ambiguous. Trimming pared 10 bases from V and 7 bases from J, leaving 17 bases between. CDR1 and CDR2 from the germline V gene are SGHAT and FQNNGV. This CDR3 comprises 14 residues. The CDR3 protein is CAIGGLIFNSPLHF. The DNA of the CDR3 is TGTGCCATCGGAGGACTGATCTTCAATTCACCCCTCCACTTT.

This clonotype was detected a few times. V is TRBV5-5 and J is TRBJ2-3; maybe TRBD2 (6 bases). CDR1 SGHKS and CDR2 YYEKEE come from the germline V gene (reference sequence). The V and J ends lost 6 bases and 8 bases respectively, with 28 bases between them. The CDR3 is made up of 17 amino acids. The CDR3 nucleotides read TGTGCCAGCACCCTCGTGGGTAGAGCGGGCCAGATGGGTACGCAGTATTTT. Translating gives CASTLVGRAGQMGTQYF.

This clonotype was detected a few times. The chain couples TRBV5-1 to TRBJ1-2; D gene uncertain. Germline-derived CDR1 and CDR2 are SGHRS and YFSETQ. The V end was cut by 4 bases, the J end by 1 base, with 8 bases between. CDR3 length: 13 amino acids. CDR3: CASSTDGNYGYTF. CDR3 DNA: TGCGCCAGCAGCACGGACGGTAACTATGGCTACACCTTC.

This clonotype is categorized as medium-sized. The gene calls are TRBV6-5 and TRBJ2-1; 15 nucleotides match TRBD2. V was pared by 4 bases and J by 9 bases, with 4 bases of the junction left unmatched. CDR3 length: 15 amino acids. Germline-derived CDR1 and CDR2 are MNHEY and SVGAGI. In nucleotides, the CDR3 is TGTGCCAGCAGTTCCAGGACTAGCGGGAGGGGTGAGCAGTTCTTC. Its translation is CASSSRTSGRGEQFF.

As concerns this clonotype: An end of the junction differs from the germline gene, which may be a read error. This rearrangement joins TRBV6-6 to TRBJ1-5, with 7 bases lining up with TRBD1. Germline CDR1 is MNHNY and CDR2 is SVGAGI (reference sequence). The CDR3 runs to 15 residues. Here the CDR3 reads CAGSFRQGSNQPQHF. The CDR3 coding sequence is TGTGCCGGCAGTTTCAGACAGGGCAGCAATCAGCCCCAACATTTT.

The table lists this clonotype with many counts. DNA of the CDR3: TGTGCCAGCAGCCCCCTTGGGGGGCGGAACACCGGGGAGCTGTTTTTT. Amino acid sequence: CASSPLGGRNTGELFF. The chain employs TRBV11-2 and TRBJ2-2; D could derive from TRBD1 or TRBD2 (6 bases each). This CDR3 has 16 amino acids. Between the trimmed V and J ends, which lost 5 bases and 1 base, there was a span of 14 bases. Germline-derived CDR1 and CDR2 are SGHAT and FQNNGV.

Many counts were recorded for this clonotype. The J gene is TRBJ2-7, the V gene TRBV6-5, with unresolved D. V lost 8 bases, J lost 1 base, and 6 bases lay in between. The germline gives CDR1 MNHEY, CDR2 SVGAGI. CDR3 length: 11 residues. Written as DNA, the CDR3 is TGTGCCAGCCAGTCATCCTACGAGCAGTACTTC. Encoded protein: CASQSSYEQYF.

The chain combines TRBV7-9 with TRBJ1-5; D unclear. Looked up from germline, CDR1 is SEHNR and CDR2 is FQNEAQ (reference sequence). The CDR3 is made up of 12 amino acids. The V end lost 5 bases, the J end lost 5 bases, and 7 bases lay between the germline ends. The CDR3 DNA follows: TGTGCCAGCAGCCTCGGATATCAGCCCCAGCATTTT. It is translated as CASSLGYQPQHF. The full variable domain, with the rest looked up from reference TRBV7-9 and TRBJ1-5, is DTGVSQNPRHKITKRGQNVTFRCDPISEHNRLYWYRQTLGQGPEFLTYFQNEAQLEKSRLLSDRFSAERPKGSFSTLEIQRTEQGDSAMYLCASSLGYQPQHFGDGTRLSIL.

The chain is built from TRBV4-1 and TRBJ2-7; 7 bases are a match to TRBD1. Trimming took 7 bases from V and 0 from J; bases not matched to a gene: 15. The CDR3 sequence is 17 residues long. Looked up from germline, CDR1 is MGHRA and CDR2 is YSYEKL. The chain's CDR3 is CASNQAASTGSSYEQYF. CDR3 in DNA: TGCGCCAGCAATCAAGCAGCTTCGACAGGGAGCTCCTACGAGCAGTACTTC.

As for this clonotype: This may be a read error, as it is one base from a much larger clone. CDR3 loop: CASTSATNYVNEQYF. The CDR3 DNA sequence: TGTGCCAGCACCTCCGCGACTAACTACGTGAACGAGCAGTACTTC. This chain links TRBV6-2 or TRBV6-3 with TRBJ2-7; possibly TRBD2 for D (5 bases). This CDR3 contains 15 residues. Deletions cut 7 bases from V and 5 bases from J, with 21 bases between. CDR1 and CDR2 from the germline V gene are MNHEY and SVGEGT.

A remark on this clonotype: The CDR3 carries no conserved terminal phenylalanine or tryptophan, so it likely arises from a read error. This chain links TRBV12-3 or TRBV12-4 with TRBJ2-3; 10 nucleotides match TRBD2. Trimming removed 1 base from V and 6 bases from J; junction bases left unmatched: 1. This CDR3 contains 14 residues. The chain's CDR3 is CASSLGAGGDTQYS. The CDR3 DNA follows: TGTGCCAGCAGTTTAGGAGCGGGAGGGGATACGCAGTATTCT.